There are a few counts of the clone carrying this TCR delta chain. Possible read error: a much larger clone is one base away. TCRdb re-processed the RT-PCR reads via CATT. The repertoire holds thousands of delta-chain clones, with less than 30% as singletons. The sample belongs to a study of gamma-delta T cells after stem cell transplantation. CDR3 length equals 13 residues. Trimming stripped 2 bases from V and 4 bases from J, with 10 bases between. Per the germline V gene, CDR1 is GEAIGNYY and CDR2 is EKD. V and J are TRDV2 and TRDJ1; no clear D. This clonotype was sampled from a human donor. It is not recorded whose cells these are; they may come from a transplant donor. Source material: gamma-delta T cells. DNA for the CDR3: TGTGCCTGTGACAGTCTGATGCTCGATAAACTCATCTTT. The encoded protein is CACDSLMLDKLIF.